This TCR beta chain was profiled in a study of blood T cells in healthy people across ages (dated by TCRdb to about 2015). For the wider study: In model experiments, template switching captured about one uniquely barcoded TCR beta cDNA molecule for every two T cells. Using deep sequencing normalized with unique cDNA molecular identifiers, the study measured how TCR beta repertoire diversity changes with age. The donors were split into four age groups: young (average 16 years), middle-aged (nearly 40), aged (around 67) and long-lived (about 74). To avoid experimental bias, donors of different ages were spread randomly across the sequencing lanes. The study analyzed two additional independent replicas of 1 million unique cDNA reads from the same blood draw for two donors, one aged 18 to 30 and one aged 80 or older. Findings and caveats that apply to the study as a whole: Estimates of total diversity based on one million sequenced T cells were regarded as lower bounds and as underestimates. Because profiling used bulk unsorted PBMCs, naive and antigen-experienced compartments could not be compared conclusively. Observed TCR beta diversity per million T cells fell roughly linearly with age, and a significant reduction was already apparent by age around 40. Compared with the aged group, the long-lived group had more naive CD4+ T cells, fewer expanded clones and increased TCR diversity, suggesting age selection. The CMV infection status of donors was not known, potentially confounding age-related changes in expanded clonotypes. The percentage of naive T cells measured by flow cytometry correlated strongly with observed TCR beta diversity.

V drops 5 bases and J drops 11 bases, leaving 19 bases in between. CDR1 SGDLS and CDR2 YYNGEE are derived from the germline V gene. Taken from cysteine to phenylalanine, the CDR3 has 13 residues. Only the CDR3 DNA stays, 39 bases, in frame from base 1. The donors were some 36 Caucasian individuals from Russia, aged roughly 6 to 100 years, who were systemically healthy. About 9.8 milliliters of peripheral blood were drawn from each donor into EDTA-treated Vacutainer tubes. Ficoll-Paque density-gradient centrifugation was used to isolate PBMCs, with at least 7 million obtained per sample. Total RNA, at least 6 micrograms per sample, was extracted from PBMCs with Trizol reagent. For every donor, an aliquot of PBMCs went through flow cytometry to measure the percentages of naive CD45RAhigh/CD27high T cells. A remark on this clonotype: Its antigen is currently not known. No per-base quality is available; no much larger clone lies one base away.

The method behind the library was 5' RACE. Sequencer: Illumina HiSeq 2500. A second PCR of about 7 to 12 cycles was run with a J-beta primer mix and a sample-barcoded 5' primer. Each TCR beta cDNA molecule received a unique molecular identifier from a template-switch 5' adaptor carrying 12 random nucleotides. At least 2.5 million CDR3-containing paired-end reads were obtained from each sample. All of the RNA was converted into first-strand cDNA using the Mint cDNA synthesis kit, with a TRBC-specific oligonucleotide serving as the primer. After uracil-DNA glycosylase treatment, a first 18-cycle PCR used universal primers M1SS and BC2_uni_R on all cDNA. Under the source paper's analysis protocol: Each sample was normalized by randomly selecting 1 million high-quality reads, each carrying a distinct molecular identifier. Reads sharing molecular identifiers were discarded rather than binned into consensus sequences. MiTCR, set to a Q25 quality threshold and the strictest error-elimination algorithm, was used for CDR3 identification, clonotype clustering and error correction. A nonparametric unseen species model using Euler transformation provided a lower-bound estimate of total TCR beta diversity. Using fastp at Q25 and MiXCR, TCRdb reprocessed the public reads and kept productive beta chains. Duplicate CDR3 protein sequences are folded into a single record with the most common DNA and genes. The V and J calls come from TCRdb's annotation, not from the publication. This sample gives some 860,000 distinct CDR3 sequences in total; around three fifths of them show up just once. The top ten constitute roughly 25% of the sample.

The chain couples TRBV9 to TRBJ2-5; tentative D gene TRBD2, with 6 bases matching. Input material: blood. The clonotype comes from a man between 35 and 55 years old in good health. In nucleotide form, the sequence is TGTGCCAGCAGGGTCAAGGGGACTTGGGAGCAGTACTTC. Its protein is CASRVKGTWEQYF.